Below, 3 T cell receptor beta chains from the same sample are listed, as sequenced in a study of T cell repertoires in urothelial bladder cancer. Assay used: immunoSEQ multiplex PCR; TCRdb lists only in-frame clones, some missing. The repertoire holds about 14,000 clones, with 60% to 70% as singletons. Sample: tumor-infiltrating cells from bladder cancer. The origin of the receptors is a human donor with urothelial carcinoma.

V gene TRBV9 combines with J gene TRBJ1-5; tentative D call: TRBD1 (6 bases). CDR1 is SGDLS and CDR2 is YYNGEE in the germline V gene. Trimming shortened V by 0 bases and J by 5 bases, and 9 bases separated the two germline ends. The CDR3 totals 14 residues. CDR3 protein: CASSVEGGHQPQHF. The CDR3 coding sequence is TGTGCCAGCAGCGTAGAAGGGGGTCATCAGCCCCAGCATTTT.

The gene calls are TRBV11-2 and TRBJ1-2; a weak D match, TRBD1 (5 bases). The CDR3 covers 14 residues. Germline assignment: CDR1 SGHAT and CDR2 FQNNGV. The V gene lost 5 bases and the J gene lost 6 bases, with 16 bases spanning the gap. The chain's CDR3 is CASSRILRGDGYTF. The CDR3 region has the DNA TGTGCCAGCAGCCGAATACTACGGGGGGATGGCTACACCTTC.

This clone was counted between two and nine times. This chain links TRBV7-7 with TRBJ2-7; TRBD2 might be the D (7 bases). The length of the CDR3 is 16 residues. Per the germline V gene, CDR1 is SSHAT and CDR2 is FNYEAQ (reference sequence). In DNA form, the CDR3 reads TGTGCTAGCAGCTTAGTATGGCGGGGGCCCTCCTACGAGCAGTACGTC. Translating gives CASSLVWRGPSYEQYV.